A selection of T cell receptor beta chains follows, all from one sample in a study of blood T cell repertoires in COVID-19. Data came from immunoSEQ multiplex PCR; TCRdb stores just in-frame clones and leaves some out. The repertoire has around 140,000 clones, over 65% of them found once; the top ten carry about 6%. Specimen: PBMCs or T cells enriched from blood (not recorded which). Every receptor here comes from a woman aged 50 to 60 who had recovered from COVID-19. Each CDR3 is given with its conserved first and last residue. D genes are given only for firm matches. Clone size is shown for a subset of rows, as once, few, many or a class of expanded clone.

cdr3_nt	cdr3_aa	j_call	v_call	clone_size	d_call
TGTGCCAGCAGCCCTAGTGGCGGGGCGTATAATTCACCCCTCCACTTT	CASSPSGGAYNSPLHF	TRBJ1-6	TRBV9	-	-
TGCGCCAGCAGCCCTGGACAGGGGGCAGGTGGCTACACCTTC	CASSPGQGAGGYTF	TRBJ1-2	TRBV5-1	-	TRBD1
TGTGCCAGCTCACTACCGCTAGGGACAGGGGAGAACACTGAAGCTTTCTTT	CASSLPLGTGENTEAFF	TRBJ1-1	TRBV18	-	TRBD1
TGTGCCAGTAGTAGCTCGGGATCGGCGGAAAACACCATATATTTT	CASSSSGSAENTIYF	TRBJ1-3	TRBV19	-	-
TGTGCCAGCAGCTTGGGCCAGGGGAATTCACCCCTCCACTTT	CASSLGQGNSPLHF	TRBJ1-6	TRBV5-4	-	-
TGTGCCAGCAGCGTTCGTCTAACCTACAATGAGCAGTTCTTC	CASSVRLTYNEQFF	TRBJ2-1	TRBV9	few	-
TGTGCCAGCCGCCCAGGCTCTGGAAACACCATATATTTT	CASRPGSGNTIYF	TRBJ1-3	TRBV9	-	-
TGTGCCAGCACCCACCGACAGGGGTCCCTTTCTAACTATGGCTACACCTTC	CASTHRQGSLSNYGYTF	TRBJ1-2	TRBV11-2	-	TRBD1
TGCGCCAGCAGCGAGAAGACAGGGGAGGAGACTGAAGCTTTCTTT	CASSEKTGEETEAFF	TRBJ1-1	TRBV5-1	-	TRBD1
TGTGCCAGCAGCCAAAGGGTAATCGGGACATTTTCCTACGAGCAGTACTTC	CASSQRVIGTFSYEQYF	TRBJ2-7	TRBV3-1/TRBV3-2	-	-
TGTGCCACCAGTGATCCCCGGGGGGGGGCGGCGTACGAGCAGTACTTC	CATSDPRGGAAYEQYF	TRBJ2-7	TRBV24-1	-	TRBD2
TGCGCCAGCAGCCTCGAAGCGGCGGGGGTCACAGATACGCAGTATTTT	CASSLEAAGVTDTQYF	TRBJ2-3	TRBV5-1	-	TRBD2
TGTGCCAGCAGCAAGGCCCCCATCGGACAGTGGGAAGAAAAACTGTTTTTT	CASSKAPIGQWEEKLFF	TRBJ1-4	TRBV5-5	once	-
TGTGCCAGCAGGACAGATTCATCCTACGAGCAGTACTTC	CASRTDSSYEQYF	TRBJ2-7	TRBV27	-	-
TGTGCCAGCAGTGACCAGGGCGCAGATACGCAGTATTTT	CASSDQGADTQYF	TRBJ2-3	TRBV6-4	once	-
TGTGCCAGCAGCCAAGAGCCTAGTATGGAGACCCAGTACTTC	CASSQEPSMETQYF	TRBJ2-5	TRBV4-2	-	-
TGTGCCTGGAGTAGCAGGGGGCGTTATAATTCACCCCTCCACTTT	CAWSSRGRYNSPLHF	TRBJ1-6	TRBV30	-	TRBD1
TGCGCCAGCAGCACAGGGGTAAATGAAAAACTGTTTTTT	CASSTGVNEKLFF	TRBJ1-4	TRBV10-1	-	TRBD1
TGTGCCAGCAGTGAACAGGGACAGATTCATAGCAATCAGCCCCAGCATTTT	CASSEQGQIHSNQPQHF	TRBJ1-5	TRBV2	-	TRBD1
TGTGCCAGCTCACCACCTCTGGGCAGTGGTTCACCCCTCCACTTT	CASSPPLGSGSPLHF	TRBJ1-6	TRBV18	-	-
TGTGCCAGCAGTTTCCCCCCCCGGGACAGGGGTCCTGAAGCTTTCTTT	CASSFPPRDRGPEAFF	TRBJ1-1	TRBV28	-	TRBD1
TGTGCCACCAGCAGAGATAAGGGAGAGGTGTACATTCAGTACTTC	CATSRDKGEVYIQYF	TRBJ2-4	TRBV15	-	-
TGTGCCAGCAGCAGGGGACAGGGCGGAGAGACCCAGTACTTC	CASSRGQGGETQYF	TRBJ2-5	TRBV5-4	-	TRBD1
TGTGCCAGCAGCTTAGAGTCGTGGAGTGGTGGCTACACCTTC	CASSLESWSGGYTF	TRBJ1-2	TRBV7-2	-	-
TGTGCCAGCAGCAGAGTCCAAGAGACCCAGTACTTC	CASSRVQETQYF	TRBJ2-5	TRBV5-6	-	-
TGTGCCAGCAGTTTCCGGGGGACCTATAGCAATCAGCCCCAGCATTTT	CASSFRGTYSNQPQHF	TRBJ1-5	TRBV28	-	-
TGTGCCATCAGTGAGTCCCAGGGGAATTCACCCCTCCACTTT	CAISESQGNSPLHF	TRBJ1-6	TRBV10-3	-	-
TGTGCCAGCAGCCAAGACTCATTCGGACTGCCGGGTAACTATGGCTACACCTTC	CASSQDSFGLPGNYGYTF	TRBJ1-2	TRBV4-2	-	-
TGTGCCAGCAGCCACGAGGACAGGTCACCCCTCCACTTT	CASSHEDRSPLHF	TRBJ1-6	TRBV3-1/TRBV3-2	once	TRBD1
TGTGCCAGCAGTGAATGGGTTAGCGGGGCCCTCGCTACGCAGTATTTT	CASSEWVSGALATQYF	TRBJ2-3	TRBV2	-	TRBD2
TGTGCCAGTAGTCAAGGGACACCTTATAGCAATCAGCCCCAGCATTTT	CASSQGTPYSNQPQHF	TRBJ1-5	TRBV19	-	-
TGTGCCAGCAGTGCTCCGGGACTAGTGCCAGATACGCAGTATTTT	CASSAPGLVPDTQYF	TRBJ2-3	TRBV27	once	TRBD2
TGTGCCAGCAGCTCCAGGGTGAGTTTGAACACTGAAGCTTTCTTT	CASSSRVSLNTEAFF	TRBJ1-1	TRBV7-2	-	-
TGTGCCAGTACCCAGGGGGCCAAAAACATTCAGTACTTC	CASTQGAKNIQYF	TRBJ2-4	TRBV6-5	-	-
TGTGCCAGCAGTGAATCCGGACTAGCGGGGGGGGAGACCCAGTACTTC	CASSESGLAGGETQYF	TRBJ2-5	TRBV6-1	-	TRBD2
TGTGCCAGCAGTTTAACAGGGGATCTAAGCAATCAGCCCCAGCATTTT	CASSLTGDLSNQPQHF	TRBJ1-5	TRBV6-5	-	TRBD1
TGTGCCAGCAGTTCTAGGACTAGCGGGGGGTGGGAGACCCAGTACTTC	CASSSRTSGGWETQYF	TRBJ2-5	TRBV27	-	TRBD2
TGTGCCACCAGTGATCGACTAGCGGGGACAGATACGCAGTATTTT	CATSDRLAGTDTQYF	TRBJ2-3	TRBV24-1	-	TRBD2
TGTGCCAGCAGCCCCAGCCAAGAGACCCAGTACTTC	CASSPSQETQYF	TRBJ2-5	TRBV7-2	-	-
TGTGCCAGCAGTTTTCTCCCGGGACAGAGCTCCTACGAGCAGTACTTC	CASSFLPGQSSYEQYF	TRBJ2-7	TRBV6-5	-	TRBD1
TGTGCCAGCAGCGGGGACTATAGCAATCAGCCCCAGCATTTT	CASSGDYSNQPQHF	TRBJ1-5	TRBV9	-	-
TGTGCCAGTCACAGTCGGACAGGGGGCGCGGGTGGCTACACCTTC	CASHSRTGGAGGYTF	TRBJ1-2	TRBV27	-	TRBD1
TGTGCCAGCAGCCCAGAGACAGGGCCCTATAATTCACCCCTCCACTTT	CASSPETGPYNSPLHF	TRBJ1-6	TRBV9	once	TRBD1
TGTGCCAGCAGCCCGGGAGGGGTAAAACTGTTTTTT	CASSPGGVKLFF	TRBJ1-4	TRBV7-9	-	-
TGTGCCTGGAAGTGGGCCGGCACAGATACGCAGTATTTT	CAWKWAGTDTQYF	TRBJ2-3	TRBV30	-	-
TGTGCCAGCAGCTCCGACACAGGGTACTCCGGTACGCAGTATTTT	CASSSDTGYSGTQYF	TRBJ2-3	TRBV7-9	-	-
TGTGCCATCGCCAGCGGGGGGGCGAGAAACATTCAGTACTTC	CAIASGGARNIQYF	TRBJ2-4	TRBV10-3	-	TRBD2
TGTGCCAGCAGCCAAGGAGGACTAGCGGGGGACGAGCAGTACTTC	CASSQGGLAGDEQYF	TRBJ2-7	TRBV3-1/TRBV3-2	-	TRBD2